The 26 T cell receptor beta chains given below trace back to one sample, sequenced in a study of T cell responses to AZD1222 COVID-19 vaccine. The repertoire was sequenced with immunoSEQ multiplex PCR; TCRdb's copy has only in-frame clones and lacks some. Of 98,000 or so clones in the sample, roughly 86% were seen once. Sequencing was performed on peripheral blood, taken on day 0 of AZD1222 vaccination. These receptors were taken from an adult in good health.

The chain links TRBV7-2 to TRBJ1-5, with a possible D match to TRBD1 (6 bases). The CDR3 runs to 14 residues. Germline CDR1 and CDR2: SGHTA and FQGNSA. V lost 5 bases and J lost 9, with 17 bases in between. The CDR3, as DNA: TGTGCCAGCAGCCAATCAAAGGGGGTGAGGCCCCAGCATTTT. Amino acids: CASSQSKGVRPQHF.

V usage is TRBV6-5 and J usage is TRBJ1-1, with no clear D. CDR1 and CDR2 from the germline V gene are MNHEY and SVGAGI. CDR3 length: 14 amino acids. Trimming shortened V by 1 base and J by 4 bases, and 10 bases separated the two germline ends. The DNA of the CDR3 is TGTGCCAGCAGTTACTTTCAGGAGGGCACTGAAGCTTTCTTT. It codes for CASSYFQEGTEAFF.

The V gene is TRBV2, the J gene TRBJ1-6, with D perhaps matching TRBD1 (5 bases). The CDR3 is 16 amino acids. Germline values: CDR1 SNHLY, CDR2 FYNNEI. Trimming took off 8 bases at V and 1 base at J, with 15 bases between the two ends. For the CDR3, the DNA is TGTGCCAGCTCGATAGGGGCCGGGTCCTATAATTCACCCCTCCACTTT. Residues: CASSIGAGSYNSPLHF.

The CDR3, as DNA: TGCGCCAGCAGCCAACCGGACAGGGGTACCGATGAGCAGTTCTTC. This translates into CASSQPDRGTDEQFF. This chain joins TRBV4-1 and TRBJ2-1; 9 bases match TRBD1. Germline assignment: CDR1 MGHRA and CDR2 YSYEKL. V was clipped by 2 bases and J by 8 bases; unmatched bases: 7. CDR3 size: 15 residues.

As for this clone: A read error may account for a junction end that differs from germline. This chain joins TRBV6-5 and TRBJ2-3; a weak D match, TRBD2 (5 bases). The CDR3 is made up of 15 amino acids. Germline V lookup: CDR1 MNHEY, CDR2 SVGAGI. In DNA, the CDR3 is TGTGCCAGCAGGAGAGCGGCAGGCGGCACGGATACGCAGTATTTT. Translation gives CASRRAAGGTDTQYF.

The rearrangement links TRBV7-2 to TRBJ1-1; D is uncertain. Germline V gene sequence: CDR1 SGHTA, CDR2 FQGNSA. CDR3 length: 13 amino acids. V lost 1 base to trimming and J lost 10 bases, with 13 bases between them. CDR3 DNA: TGTGCCAGCAGCTTAGACGCTCGAGGGAGAGCTTTCTTT. Its translation is CASSLDARGRAFF. The whole variable domain, filled in from reference TRBV7-2 and TRBJ1-1, reads GAGVSQSPSNKVTEKGKDVELRCDPISGHTALYWYRQSLGQGLEFLIYFQGNSAPDKSGLPSDRFSAERTGGSVSTLTIQRTQQEDSAVYLCASSLDARGRAFFGQGTRLTVV.

The J gene is TRBJ1-6, the V gene TRBV28; D is ambiguous. Looked up from germline, CDR1 is MDHEN and CDR2 is SYDVKM. This CDR3 is built from 15 residues. V lost 8 bases and J 9 bases, leaving 20 bases between the germline ends. CDR3 sequence (DNA): TGTGCCAGCCAGGCCGGGGAAACGCGCATTTCACCCCTCCACTTT. It specifies CASQAGETRISPLHF.

The chain is built from TRBV7-9 and TRBJ2-4; perhaps TRBD1 as D (6 bases). The CDR3 runs to 15 residues. Trimming removed 5 bases at V and 8 bases at J, with 19 bases between. The germline V gene encodes CDR1 SEHNR and CDR2 FQNEAQ (reference sequence). The CDR3 here is CASSRILTGLDIQYF. DNA of the CDR3: TGTGCCAGCAGCCGAATCCTTACAGGGTTGGACATTCAGTACTTC. The full variable domain, with the rest looked up from reference TRBV7-9 and TRBJ2-4, is DTGVSQNPRHKITKRGQNVTFRCDPISEHNRLYWYRQTLGQGPEFLTYFQNEAQLEKSRLLSDRFSAERPKGSFSTLEIQRTEQGDSAMYLCASSRILTGLDIQYFGAGTRLSVL.

The chain has TRBV4-2 and TRBJ1-4; 7 bases align to TRBD1. The CDR3 covers 15 residues. V dropped 4 bases and J dropped 8; count of bases not matched to a gene: 10. CDR1 is LGHNA, CDR2 YNFKEQ, per germline. The CDR3 is CASSPGGGLGEKLFF. CDR3 DNA: TGTGCCAGCAGCCCAGGAGGGGGCCTTGGGGAAAAACTGTTTTTT.

This clone has a single count. This chain uses TRBV28 with TRBJ1-2; tentatively, D is TRBD1 (6 bases). The CDR3 spans 14 residues. Trimming removed 3 bases from V and 6 bases from J, with 14 bases in between. Germline CDR1 and CDR2: MDHEN and SYDVKM. This CDR3 reads CASSFGQRKNGYTF. CDR3 DNA sequence: TGTGCCAGCAGTTTTGGACAGAGGAAGAATGGCTACACCTTC.

The chain joins TRBV6-4 to TRBJ2-7; D gene uncertain. Trimming pared 11 bases from V and 5 bases from J, leaving 13 bases between. This CDR3 contains 11 residues. The germline V gene encodes CDR1 MRHNA and CDR2 SNTAGT. CDR3 protein: CAPTAPDEQYF. In nucleotides, the CDR3 is TGTGCCCCGACCGCCCCCGACGAGCAGTACTTC.

This clone has a single count. The chain links TRBV5-5 to TRBJ1-5; D remains unclear. Germline V gives CDR1 SGHKS, CDR2 YYEKEE (reference sequence). Trimming cost V 4 bases and J 0 bases, with 11 bases left between them. The CDR3 extends over 15 amino acids. This CDR3 reads CASSRATDSNQPQHF. The CDR3 DNA follows: TGTGCCAGCAGCCGGGCAACGGATAGCAATCAGCCCCAGCATTTT.

The chain links TRBV25-1 to TRBJ2-7, with TRBD1 matching 9 bases. Trimming cost V 2 bases and J 4 bases; bases outside gene matches: 9. The CDR3 spans 16 residues. The V gene's germline CDR1 is MGHDK and CDR2 SYGVNS. This chain's CDR3 is CASSEIQGAWKYEQYF. CDR3 sequence (DNA): TGTGCCAGCAGTGAAATACAGGGGGCGTGGAAGTACGAGCAGTACTTC.

The V gene is TRBV18, the J gene TRBJ1-4; D is unresolved. Germline V gene sequence: CDR1 KGHSH, CDR2 LQKENI. Trimming cost V 2 bases and J 4 bases, with 11 bases left between them. The CDR3 runs 15 residues. The CDR3 DNA follows: TGTGCCAGCTCACCAAAGTATGCAAGTAATGAAAAACTGTTTTTT. Its protein is CASSPKYASNEKLFF.

This clone was found a few times. The chain is built from TRBV6-5 and TRBJ1-1, with 8 bases identical to TRBD1. CDR3 size: 16 residues. The V gene end was trimmed by 6 bases and the J gene end by 0 bases; junction bases not matched to a gene: 9. Per germline, CDR1 MNHEY and CDR2 SVGAGI. The CDR3 nucleotides are TGTGCCAGCAGGTACAGGGGGAGCATCATGAACACTGAAGCTTTCTTT. Protein product: CASRYRGSIMNTEAFF.

The gene calls are TRBV6-4 and TRBJ2-1, with 13 bases that match TRBD2. Germline lookup yields CDR1 MRHNA and CDR2 SNTAGT. CDR3 length: 16 residues. Trimming at V came to 6 bases and at J to 1 base, leaving 3 bases not matched to a gene. CDR3: CASRGTSGESYNEQFF. The CDR3 coding sequence is TGTGCCAGCAGAGGGACTAGCGGGGAGTCCTACAATGAGCAGTTCTTC.

The genes are TRBV5-1 and TRBJ1-1, with D possibly being TRBD1 (5 bases). The germline V gene has CDR1 SGHRS and CDR2 YFSETQ. CDR3 size: 12 residues. V was pared by 2 bases and J by 8 bases, with 10 bases between. This chain's CDR3 is CASSFSGTEAFF. The CDR3 region has the DNA TGCGCCAGCAGCTTTTCAGGGACCGAAGCTTTCTTT.

This clone turned up a few times. The chain combines TRBV28 with TRBJ1-6; weak D call: TRBD1 (5 bases). Germline values: CDR1 MDHEN, CDR2 SYDVKM. The CDR3 runs 12 residues. Trimming shortened V by 3 bases and J by 12 bases, and 9 bases separated the two germline ends. CDR3 nucleotide sequence: TGTGCCAGCAGTTTGCCGAGGGGACCCCTCCACTTT. Translated, it gives CASSLPRGPLHF.

In its sample, this clone was seen once. This chain connects TRBV2 to TRBJ1-1; 10 bases align to TRBD1. The V segment lost 5 bases and the J segment 10 bases; nucleotides outside the gene matches: 4. The germline V gene has CDR1 SNHLY and CDR2 FYNNEI. This CDR3 region has 12 residues. CDR3 sequence: CASSFGTGVAFF. Written as DNA, the CDR3 is TGTGCCAGCAGTTTCGGGACAGGGGTAGCTTTCTTT.

CDR3 loop: CASSWNQKAPDTQYF. CDR3 DNA sequence: TGTGCCAGCAGCTGGAATCAAAAGGCCCCGGATACGCAGTATTTT. This chain joins TRBV5-8 and TRBJ2-3; D gene unclear. V lost 3 bases and J lost 6, with 17 bases in between. CDR3 length: 15 residues. From germline, CDR1 is SGHTS and CDR2 YDEGEE.

The gene calls are TRBV12-3 or TRBV12-4 and TRBJ1-2, with D possibly matching TRBD1 (6 bases). Trimming removed 5 bases at V and 2 bases at J, with 9 bases between. This CDR3 has 13 residues. In DNA form, the CDR3 reads TGTGCCAGCAGTCCAACAGGGAACTATGGCTACACCTTC. Residues: CASSPTGNYGYTF.

The chain has TRBV9 and TRBJ1-4; possible D gene TRBD1, 5 bases. This CDR3 is built from 15 residues. V was shortened by 0 bases and J by 5 bases, with 11 bases between the two germline ends. The V gene's germline CDR1 is SGDLS and CDR2 YYNGEE. For the CDR3, the DNA is TGTGCCAGCAGCGTAGAGCAGGGAGGAAATGAAAAACTGTTTTTT. Its protein is CASSVEQGGNEKLFF.

This clone was counted a few times. V gene TRBV2 combines with J gene TRBJ1-5, with a possible D match to TRBD1 (6 bases). In germline, CDR1 is SNHLY, CDR2 FYNNEI. There are 15 residues in the CDR3. V gave up 3 bases and J gave up 0 bases, with 9 bases separating them. The CDR3 DNA sequence: TGTGCCAGCAGTGACCCAGGGGCTAGCAATCAGCCCCAGCATTTT. This encodes CASSDPGASNQPQHF. Combining the CDR3 with reference TRBV2 and TRBJ1-5 gives the whole variable domain EPEVTQTPSHQVTQMGQEVILRCVPISNHLYFYWYRQILGQKVEFLVSFYNNEISEKSEIFDDQFSVERPDGSNFTLKIRSTKLEDSAMYFCASSDPGASNQPQHFGDGTRLSIL.

J is TRBJ1-4 and V is TRBV3-1 (or the pseudogene TRBV3-2); 7 positions match TRBD1. CDR1 and CDR2 (germline): LGHDT, YNNKEL (reference sequence). With V trimmed by 4 bases and J by 4 bases, 3 bases remained unmatched. The CDR3 covers 14 residues. CDR3 sequence (DNA): TGTGCCAGCAGCCTACGACAGGGTAATGAAAAACTGTTTTTT. Amino acid sequence: CASSLRQGNEKLFF.

The chain recombines TRBV27 with TRBJ1-5; weak D call: TRBD1 (5 bases). V was pared by 3 bases and J by 0 bases, with 18 bases between. There are 18 residues in the CDR3. The germline V gene has CDR1 MNHEY and CDR2 SMNVEV (reference sequence). The CDR3 DNA reads as TGTGCCAGCAGTTTGGGGGGAAGGGTCCGGGATAGCAATCAGCCCCAGCATTTT. Protein: CASSLGGRVRDSNQPQHF.

The chain joins TRBV13 to TRBJ2-2; D ambiguous. Per the germline V gene, CDR1 is PRHDT and CDR2 is FYEKMQ (reference sequence). V lost 2 bases, J lost 6 bases, and 7 bases lay in between. CDR3 length equals 13 residues. CDR3 loop: CASSLSRAGELFF. CDR3 DNA: TGTGCCAGCAGCTTATCTAGGGCCGGGGAGCTGTTTTTT.